The 28 T cell receptor beta chains in this list originate from one sample, sequenced in a study of CD8 T cells in ankylosing spondylitis. TCRdb reprocessed the 5' RACE reads via MiXCR and lists one record per CDR3 protein. Seen here are approximately 12,000 distinct CDR3 sequences, approximately 3% observed once, and the top ten hold around 10%. The sample consisted of blood, either unsorted or a sorted T cell fraction (not recorded which). All receptors derive from a male donor with ankylosing spondylitis or in good health (not recorded which).

This clonotype was observed at least ten times. The genes are TRBV9 and TRBJ2-3; unclear D gene. Germline V gives CDR1 SGDLS, CDR2 YYNGEE. V lost 2 bases and J 2 bases, leaving 9 bases between the germline ends. The CDR3 sequence is 14 residues long. CDR3 residues: CASSVKGATDTQYF. For the CDR3, the DNA is TGTGCCAGCAGCGTTAAGGGCGCCACAGATACGCAGTATTTT.

This clonotype occurred many times. The chain recombines TRBV9 with TRBJ2-1, with 9 positions matching TRBD1. Germline CDR1 is SGDLS and CDR2 is YYNGEE. The CDR3 runs to 17 residues. The V gene end was trimmed by 0 bases and the J gene end by 3 bases; junction bases not matched to a gene: 7. In DNA, the CDR3 is TGTGCCAGCAGCGTAGCTACCGGGACAGGGTACTACAATGAGCAGTTCTTC. Protein product: CASSVATGTGYYNEQFF.

This clonotype was counted many times. J is TRBJ2-7 and V is TRBV9, with TRBD2 matching 14 bases. CDR3 length equals 14 residues. With V trimmed by 4 bases and J by 6 bases, 3 bases remained unmatched. CDR1 is SGDLS, CDR2 YYNGEE, per germline. This chain's CDR3 is CASSRGTSGGEQYF. CDR3 in DNA: TGTGCCAGCAGCCGCGGGACTAGCGGGGGCGAGCAGTACTTC.

The chain has TRBV9 and TRBJ2-5, with D perhaps matching TRBD1 (6 bases). Germline V gene lookup returns CDR1 SGDLS and CDR2 YYNGEE. Trimming took off 0 bases at V and 5 bases at J, with 14 bases between the two ends. CDR3 size: 15 residues. The CDR3 DNA sequence: TGTGCCAGCAGCGTAGCGGTACAGGGTTCGGAGACCCAGTACTTC. This gives the protein CASSVAVQGSETQYF.

This clonotype appeared many times. The J gene is TRBJ2-7, the V gene TRBV9; 11 bases are a match to TRBD2. The junction had 13 bases not matched to a gene; V was cut back by 4 bases and J by 4 bases. Germline V lookup: CDR1 SGDLS, CDR2 YYNGEE. This CDR3 contains 17 residues. The CDR3 DNA reads TGTGCCAGCAGCCCTGGGGGGACTAGCGGACTCACGTACGAGCAGTACTTC. Its translation: CASSPGGTSGLTYEQYF.

By share, this clonotype counts as medium-sized. V usage is TRBV9 and J usage is TRBJ2-3; 8 nucleotides align to TRBD1. The CDR3 totals 14 residues. After removal of 3 bases from V and 5 bases from J, the junction contained 5 bases not matched to a gene. Germline V lookup: CDR1 SGDLS, CDR2 YYNGEE. The CDR3 loop reads CASSARDRRDTQYF. DNA for the CDR3: TGTGCCAGCAGCGCCCGGGACAGGCGAGATACGCAGTATTTT.

This clonotype occurred many times. The genes are TRBV9 and TRBJ2-2, with a possible D match to TRBD2 (6 bases). The CDR3 has 15 residues. Trimming took 3 bases from V and 5 from J, leaving 14 bases between them. Germline-derived CDR1 and CDR2 are SGDLS and YYNGEE. The CDR3 sequence: CASSDRDGLTGELFF. CDR3 DNA sequence: TGTGCCAGCAGCGACCGGGACGGACTAACCGGGGAGCTGTTTTTT.

This clonotype appeared many times. The chain employs TRBV9 and TRBJ2-1; 8 bases line up with TRBD2. V trimming: 3 bases; J trimming: 6 bases; junction bases outside the gene matches: 5. CDR1 is SGDLS and CDR2 is YYNGEE in the germline V gene. The CDR3 totals 14 residues. The CDR3 loop reads CASSATREGNEQFF. The CDR3 nucleotides are TGTGCCAGCAGCGCTACCCGGGAGGGCAATGAGCAGTTCTTC.

This clonotype appeared many times. The rearrangement links TRBV9 to TRBJ2-2; 8 nucleotides agree with TRBD2. CDR3 length equals 17 residues. The V gene end was trimmed by 0 bases and the J gene end by 0 bases; junction bases not matched to a gene: 4. The germline V gene encodes CDR1 SGDLS and CDR2 YYNGEE. Here the CDR3 reads CASSVVGSGANTGELFF. Written as DNA, the CDR3 is TGTGCCAGCAGCGTAGTGGGTAGCGGGGCGAACACCGGGGAGCTGTTTTTT.

This clonotype was seen many times. The chain joins TRBV9 to TRBJ1-1, with a tentative D call TRBD1 (6 bases). Germline V gene sequence: CDR1 SGDLS, CDR2 YYNGEE. The CDR3 runs to 17 residues. V was shortened by 4 bases and J by 5 bases, with 24 bases between the two germline ends. The DNA of the CDR3 is TGTGCCAGCAGCCTCGACCTCGCCGGGGAGGGGGGGACTGAAGCTTTCTTT. The encoded protein is CASSLDLAGEGGTEAFF.

J is TRBJ2-1 and V is TRBV9; D not certain. The V and J ends lost 0 bases and 4 bases respectively, with 8 bases between them. The CDR3 consists of 14 residues. CDR1 SGDLS and CDR2 YYNGEE come from the germline V gene. CDR3 nucleotides: TGTGCCAGCAGCGTAGTTACTGAGTACAATGAGCAGTTCTTC. Translated: CASSVVTEYNEQFF.

This clonotype was seen repeatedly, ten times or more. The chain is built from TRBV9 and TRBJ2-5; 10 nucleotides align to TRBD2. The CDR3 length is 16 residues. V lost 0 bases and J lost 2; bases outside the gene matches: 4. Germline V gene sequence: CDR1 SGDLS, CDR2 YYNGEE. CDR3: CASSVAAGGMQETQYF. The CDR3 coding sequence is TGTGCCAGCAGCGTAGCAGCGGGGGGGATGCAAGAGACCCAGTACTTC.

This clonotype was counted many times. The chain links TRBV9 to TRBJ2-3, with unresolved D. V lost 4 bases and J 4 bases, leaving 13 bases between the germline ends. Germline V gives CDR1 SGDLS, CDR2 YYNGEE. The CDR3 runs to 14 residues. CDR3 sequence (DNA): TGTGCCAGCAGCCCGATCGGGCTGGCAGATACGCAGTATTTT. This translates into CASSPIGLADTQYF.

This clonotype is medium-sized by share. The chain has TRBV5-1 and TRBJ1-6; 9 positions agree with TRBD1. The CDR3 consists of 13 residues. J was trimmed by 10 bases and V by 9 bases; bases with no gene match: 8. Germline CDR1 SGHRS, CDR2 YFSETQ. The CDR3 DNA is TGCGCCAAGGAAGACAGGGGGGAATCACCCCTCCACTTT. Protein sequence: CAKEDRGESPLHF.

This clonotype was counted many times. The V gene is TRBV9, the J gene TRBJ1-1; 7 bases match TRBD1. The CDR3 has 16 amino acids. Germline V lookup: CDR1 SGDLS, CDR2 YYNGEE. The ends lost 3 bases at V and 10 bases at J; junction bases unmatched: 18. The CDR3 DNA follows: TGTGCCAGCAGCGCACTAAGGGAGGGGGCCTCGGGTCGAGCTTTCTTT. This encodes CASSALREGASGRAFF.

A remark on this clonotype: A read error may be the cause here, since a much bigger clone is one base away. The chain couples TRBV9 to TRBJ2-1, with 8 positions matching TRBD2. The trim removed 0 bases at V and 9 bases at J, leaving 8 bases unmatched. The CDR3 runs to 15 residues. From germline, CDR1 is SGDLS and CDR2 YYNGEE. CDR3 in DNA: TGTGCCAGCAGCGTAGTGGCTGGCGGGGGGACTGAGCAGTTCTTC. This gives the protein CASSVVAGGGTEQFF.

This clonotype was seen at least ten times. This chain connects TRBV9 to TRBJ1-2; 8 bases align to TRBD1. V lost 0 bases, J lost 13 bases, and 8 bases stayed unmatched. This CDR3 is 13 amino acids long. Germline-derived CDR1 and CDR2 are SGDLS and YYNGEE. The CDR3 DNA reads as TGTGCCAGCAGCGTAGAGGGGACAGGACCGTTCACCTTC. This codes for CASSVEGTGPFTF.

Sample share makes this clonotype medium-sized. CDR3 coding DNA: TGTGCCAGCAGCGTAGGGCGCAGTTCCTACGAGCAGTACTTC. It yields the protein CASSVGRSSYEQYF. The rearrangement joins TRBV9 to TRBJ2-7; D ambiguous. The CDR3 sequence is 14 residues long. Germline loops: CDR1 SGDLS, CDR2 YYNGEE. V shed 0 bases and J shed 1 base, with 8 bases lying between them.

The table lists this clonotype with many counts. The V and J genes are TRBV9 and TRBJ2-5; possibly TRBD1 for D (6 bases). V was trimmed by 4 bases and J by 0 bases, leaving 13 bases between them. In germline, CDR1 is SGDLS, CDR2 YYNGEE. The CDR3 has 15 amino acids. This chain's CDR3 is CASSPPQGHQETQYF. In DNA, the CDR3 is TGTGCCAGCAGCCCCCCCCAGGGGCACCAAGAGACCCAGTACTTC.

The J gene is TRBJ2-3, the V gene TRBV9; either TRBD1 or TRBD2 may supply D (6 bases each). V was trimmed by 2 bases and J by 2 bases, leaving 18 bases between them. From germline, CDR1 is SGDLS and CDR2 YYNGEE. CDR3 length: 17 residues. CDR3 sequence (DNA): TGTGCCAGCAGCGTGAGGGGGACTGGGACGACCACAGATACGCAGTATTTT. Translated: CASSVRGTGTTTDTQYF.

This clonotype has ten or more counts. The J gene is TRBJ1-3, the V gene TRBV9; D is unresolved. Germline lookup yields CDR1 SGDLS and CDR2 YYNGEE. V lost 3 bases and J 4 bases, leaving 17 bases between the germline ends. The CDR3 totals 16 residues. CDR3 nucleotides: TGTGCCAGCAGCGAGCCCTCGCGACCGGAGGGAAACACCATATATTTT. Its translation is CASSEPSRPEGNTIYF. The full variable domain, completed using reference TRBV9 and TRBJ1-3, is DSGVTQTPKHLITATGQRVTLRCSPRSGDLSVYWYQQSLDQGLQFLIQYYNGEERAKGNILERFSAQQFPDLHSELNLSSLELGDSALYFCASSEPSRPEGNTIYFGEGSWLTVV.

This clonotype counts as medium-sized. This rearrangement joins TRBV9 to TRBJ2-1; unclear D gene. The ends were cut back, 0 bases at V and 2 bases at J, with 6 bases in the middle. Germline V CDR1 and CDR2: SGDLS, YYNGEE. The CDR3 is 14 residues long. The CDR3 spells CASSVDRAYNEQFF. The CDR3 DNA reads as TGTGCCAGCAGCGTAGACCGGGCCTACAATGAGCAGTTCTTC. Filled out from reference TRBV9 and TRBJ2-1, the complete variable domain reads DSGVTQTPKHLITATGQRVTLRCSPRSGDLSVYWYQQSLDQGLQFLIQYYNGEERAKGNILERFSAQQFPDLHSELNLSSLELGDSALYFCASSVDRAYNEQFFGPGTRLTVL.

The V gene is TRBV9, the J gene TRBJ2-3, with D perhaps TRBD1 (5 bases). Germline assignment: CDR1 SGDLS and CDR2 YYNGEE. Between the trimmed V and J ends, which lost 1 base and 4 bases, there was a span of 10 bases. The CDR3 runs to 14 residues. The CDR3 DNA reads as TGTGCCAGCAGCGTAATATCAGGGTCAGATACGCAGTATTTT. Its translation is CASSVISGSDTQYF.

This clonotype was seen repeatedly, ten times or more. The V and J genes are TRBV9 and TRBJ2-7, with 7 bases identical to TRBD1. This CDR3 region has 15 residues. CDR1 is SGDLS, CDR2 YYNGEE, per germline. V lost 3 bases to trimming and J lost 0 bases; unmatched junction nucleotides: 6. This CDR3 reads CASSGGQTFSYEQYF. Here the CDR3 DNA reads TGTGCCAGCAGCGGGGGACAGACCTTCTCCTACGAGCAGTACTTC.

This clonotype has at least ten counts. The chain combines TRBV9 with TRBJ2-5; 9 bases match TRBD1. Germline trimming cut 3 bases from V and 4 bases from J; bases unmatched to any gene: 13. The germline gives CDR1 SGDLS, CDR2 YYNGEE. The CDR3 is 17 residues long. For the CDR3, the DNA is TGTGCCAGCAGCGAGGACAGGGGCCTCGGTGGCGCAGAGACCCAGTACTTC. Translating it yields CASSEDRGLGGAETQYF.

This clonotype was recorded many times. The chain couples TRBV9 to TRBJ2-7; 10 positions match TRBD1. The CDR3 totals 14 residues. Trimming at V came to 3 bases and at J to 5 bases, leaving 5 bases not matched to a gene. The V gene's germline CDR1 is SGDLS and CDR2 YYNGEE. CDR3 loop: CASSERQGADEQYF. The DNA for the CDR3 is TGTGCCAGCAGCGAAAGACAGGGGGCGGACGAGCAGTACTTC.

The table lists this clonotype with many counts. The chain employs TRBV9 and TRBJ2-7; perhaps D is TRBD1 or TRBD2 (7 bases each). From germline, CDR1 is SGDLS and CDR2 YYNGEE. The CDR3 is made up of 14 amino acids. V was shortened by 4 bases and J by 1 base, with 12 bases between the two germline ends. The CDR3 DNA sequence: TGTGCCAGCAGCACGGGGGGACAGTCCTACGAGCAGTACTTC. Translated: CASSTGGQSYEQYF.

The table lists this clonotype with many counts. The chain is built from TRBV9 and TRBJ2-1; the D is unclear. Trimming took 0 bases from V and 7 from J, leaving 8 bases between them. Germline lookup yields CDR1 SGDLS and CDR2 YYNGEE. The CDR3 has 13 amino acids. The DNA of the CDR3 is TGTGCCAGCAGCGTAGTGGGCCGAAATGAGCAGTTCTTC. It is translated as CASSVVGRNEQFF.